These 14 T cell receptor beta chains were all obtained from the same sample, sequenced in a study of blood T cells in healthy people across ages. Primed by a sample-barcoded 5' primer and a J-beta primer mix, a second PCR proceeded for 7 to 11 cycles. TCRdb itself ran the 5' RACE reads through MiXCR, one entry per CDR3 protein. The profile covers more than 650,000 distinct CDR3 sequences, with about a quarter appearing a single time and 3% taken by the ten largest. These data also featured in a second study, about T cells of mothers and their children.

Sequencing used blood. These receptors were taken from a boy aged 5-17 years in good health.

CDR3 loop: CASSMIVTEAFF. The CDR3 bases are TGTGCCAGTAGTATGATAGTCACTGAAGCTTTCTTT. The V call is TRBV19, the J call TRBJ1-1, with D unclear. Germline V CDR1 and CDR2: LNHDA, SQIVND (reference sequence). CDR3 length equals 12 residues. The germline V and J ends were trimmed by 3 bases and 4 bases, with 6 bases remaining between them.

This chain uses TRBV15 with TRBJ2-7, with no clear D. Between the trimmed V and J ends, which lost 5 bases and 3 bases, there was a span of 11 bases. The CDR3 spans 13 residues. Germline CDR1 is LNHNV and CDR2 is YYDKDF (reference sequence). CDR3 DNA: TGTGCCACCAGCGGATATCTCCTCTACGAGCAGTACTTC. This encodes CATSGYLLYEQYF.

This clonotype showed up just a few times. The CDR3 end shows no conserved phenylalanine or tryptophan, and so a read error is likely. The chain uses TRBV6-5 and TRBJ2-5, with 8 bases matching TRBD2. The better agreement between TRBJ2-1 and the DNA end casts doubt on the J call. Germline lookup yields CDR1 MNHEY and CDR2 SVGAGI. This CDR3 has 14 amino acids. In DNA, the CDR3 is TGTGCCAGCAACACCGGGGGGGCAGCGGCTGAGCAGTTCCTC. Translating it yields CASNTGGAAAEQFL.

This clonotype was seen ten or more times. The chain is built from TRBV28 and TRBJ2-5; possibly TRBD1 for D (5 bases). Trimming took off 5 bases at V and 2 bases at J, with 12 bases between the two ends. This CDR3 contains 14 residues. Germline V gene data show CDR1 as MDHEN and CDR2 as SYDVKM. CDR3 sequence (DNA): TGTGCCAGCAGTCCGAGACAGCTGCAAGAGACCCAGTACTTC. Its translation: CASSPRQLQETQYF.

This sequence joins TRBV20-1 and TRBJ2-6; a weak D match, TRBD1 (6 bases). Germline V gives CDR1 DFQATT, CDR2 SNEGSKA (reference sequence). There are 15 residues in the CDR3. V dropped 3 bases and J dropped 2 bases, with 11 bases sitting between them. CDR3 coding DNA: TGCAGTGCTAGGACAGGCTTCACTGGGGCCAACGTCCTGACTTTC. As protein: CSARTGFTGANVLTF.

V is TRBV6-1 and J is TRBJ1-2, with D tentatively TRBD1 (5 bases). Trimming cost V 2 bases and J 2 bases, with 12 bases left between them. This CDR3 spans 15 amino acids. Per germline, CDR1 MNHNS and CDR2 SASEGT. This chain's CDR3 is CASSEHRNSNYGYTF. The CDR3 bases are TGTGCCAGCAGTGAACACAGGAACTCCAACTATGGCTACACCTTC.

The chain links TRBV20-1 to TRBJ2-7; D is possibly TRBD1 (7 bases). Looked up from germline, CDR1 is DFQATT and CDR2 is SNEGSKA (reference sequence). Deletions cut 1 base from V and 4 bases from J, with 23 bases between. The CDR3 is 17 amino acids. The CDR3, as DNA: TGCAGTGCTAGAGGACGGCCCCAAGGGAGGACAGGATACGAGCAGTACTTC. Translating it yields CSARGRPQGRTGYEQYF.

The chain uses TRBV15 and TRBJ1-2; a weak D match, TRBD1 (5 bases). CDR1 is LNHNV, CDR2 YYDKDF, per germline (reference sequence). V lost 0 bases and J lost 4, with 12 bases in between. This CDR3 comprises 15 residues. This CDR3 is CATSRDRGSSYGYTF. The CDR3 DNA reads TGTGCCACCAGCAGAGATCGGGGGTCTAGCTATGGCTACACCTTC.

This chain uses TRBV13 with TRBJ2-7, with 8 nucleotides matching TRBD1. The CDR3 has 12 residues. The V segment lost 6 bases and the J segment 4 bases; nucleotides outside the gene matches: 2. Germline V gene data show CDR1 as PRHDT and CDR2 as FYEKMQ (reference sequence). CDR3 protein: CASRQGGYEQYF. CDR3 nucleotides: TGTGCCAGCAGACAGGGGGGATACGAGCAGTACTTC.

This sequence joins TRBV10-1 and TRBJ2-5; a weak D match, TRBD1 (6 bases). The CDR3 has 15 residues. Germline V lookup: CDR1 WNHNN, CDR2 SYGVQD (reference sequence). V gave up 1 base and J gave up 2 bases, with 11 bases separating them. As DNA, the CDR3 is TGCGCCAGCAGTGAGTTGGGGACACAACAAGAGACCCAGTACTTC. This encodes CASSELGTQQETQYF.

This clonotype was seen more than once but under ten times. V gene TRBV3-1 combines with J gene TRBJ1-4; a possible D gene is TRBD1 (5 bases). The CDR3 is 14 residues long. Trimming pared 1 base from V and 8 bases from J, leaving 11 bases between. Germline V lookup: CDR1 LGHDT, CDR2 YNNKEL (reference sequence). This chain's CDR3 is CASSQALEGEKLFF. The CDR3 DNA follows: TGTGCCAGCAGCCAAGCTCTAGAGGGGGAAAAACTGTTTTTT.

This clonotype appeared a few times. The J gene is TRBJ2-5, the V gene TRBV28; D is unclear. Judging by the DNA end, TRBJ2-7 fits better; the J call may be wrong. Germline V gene data show CDR1 as MDHEN and CDR2 as SYDVKM. CDR3 length equals 14 residues. CDR3 bases: TGTGCCAGCAGTTTTGACGCTCCCTCTTACGAGCAGTACTTC. Protein sequence: CASSFDAPSYEQYF.

The sample holds a few counts of this clonotype. The J gene is TRBJ2-5, the V gene TRBV27; TRBD2 matches at 8 bases. Losses at the gene ends were 5 bases for V and 4 bases for J; bases not matched to a gene: 12. The CDR3 loop spans 16 amino acids. The germline V gene has CDR1 MNHEY and CDR2 SMNVEV (reference sequence). CDR3 protein: CASSPYLGLEGETQYF. In nucleotides, the CDR3 is TGTGCCAGCAGTCCCTATTTGGGACTAGAGGGAGAGACCCAGTACTTC.

The rearrangement joins TRBV20-1 to TRBJ1-5; D gene unclear. Germline CDR1 is DFQATT and CDR2 is SNEGSKA (reference sequence). V lost 6 bases to trimming and J lost 2 bases, with 17 bases between them. CDR3 length: 15 amino acids. CDR3 bases: TGCAGTGCAATTGGGGAAGGGAGTGGCAATCAGCCCCAGCATTTT. Amino acids: CSAIGEGSGNQPQHF.